The T cell receptor beta chain described here comes from a study of OX40 agonist ivuxolimab in advanced cancers. Study-level background: Ivuxolimab was delivered to patients intravenously every 2 weeks at doses spanning 0.01 to 10 mg/kg. Enrolled patients in dose escalation had cancers that were hepatocellular carcinoma, melanoma, renal cell or head and neck cancer.

Note on this clone: Its specificity is unknown.

With 2 bases removed from V and 6 bases from J, the gap between germline ends came to 5 bases. The CDR3 consists of 12 residues. The germline gives CDR1 MNHEY, CDR2 SMNVEV (reference sequence). Notes on the study in general: Normalized T-cell clonal expansion was also low in some nonresponders.

TCRdb's copy holds only in-frame clones and misses some; the assay was immunoSEQ multiplex PCR. The sample lists about 73,000 clones, approximately 90% occurring once. Exclusion of a patient followed from autoimmune disease history or systemic immunosuppression. V usage is TRBV27 and J usage is TRBJ2-1; D gene uncertain. The input for sequencing was CD4+ or CD8+ T cells sorted from blood, taken in a trial of the OX40 agonist ivuxolimab. The source is an adult with an advanced solid tumor such as melanoma, head and neck, liver or kidney cancer. The CDR3 reads CASSLGINEQFF. The CDR3 nucleotides are TGTGCCAGCAGTTTAGGTATCAATGAGCAGTTCTTC.